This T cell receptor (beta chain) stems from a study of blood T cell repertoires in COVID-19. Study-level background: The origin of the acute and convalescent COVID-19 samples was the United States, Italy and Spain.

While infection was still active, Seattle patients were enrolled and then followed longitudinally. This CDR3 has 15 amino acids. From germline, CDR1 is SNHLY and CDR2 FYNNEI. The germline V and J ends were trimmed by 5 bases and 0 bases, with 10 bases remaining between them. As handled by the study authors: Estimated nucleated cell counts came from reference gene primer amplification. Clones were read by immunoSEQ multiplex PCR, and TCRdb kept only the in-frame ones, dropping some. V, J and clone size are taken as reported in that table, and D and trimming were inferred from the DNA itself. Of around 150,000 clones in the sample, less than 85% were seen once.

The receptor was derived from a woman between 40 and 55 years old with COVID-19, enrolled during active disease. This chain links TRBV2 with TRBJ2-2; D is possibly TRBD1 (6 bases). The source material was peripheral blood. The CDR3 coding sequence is TGTGCCAGCAGTCCGGGACATGCGAACACCGGGGAGCTGTTTTTT. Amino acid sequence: CASSPGHANTGELFF.